The 13 T cell receptor beta chains listed next were all sequenced from one sample in a study of T cell changes during pregnancy in multiple sclerosis (dated by TCRdb to about 2019). The protocol used for the library was the immunoSEQ multiplex PCR assay. TCRdb obtained this table from immuneACCESS and retained in-frame rearrangements with V and J assigned. These tables miss some clones; where compared with another copy, unresolved V genes account for less than half of the shortfall, and the remainder is unexplained. The sample includes about 46,000 clones, with about 94% observed a single time. The ten largest make up more than 4% of the sample. This specimen was CD8+ T cells from peripheral blood mononuclear cells, taken in the first trimester of pregnancy. These receptors were taken from a female donor with multiple sclerosis, enrolled in a pregnancy study.

The rearrangement joins TRBV6-5 to TRBJ1-1, with D tentatively TRBD1 (5 bases). Deletions cut 1 base from V and 0 bases from J, with 12 bases between. The CDR3 consists of 16 residues. Germline-derived CDR1 and CDR2 are MNHEY and SVGAGI. CDR3 bases: TGTGCCAGCAGTTACTTTTCGGGACTCGTGAACACTGAAGCTTTCTTT. Protein product: CASSYFSGLVNTEAFF.

The chain joins TRBV29-1 to TRBJ1-3; 9 bases map to TRBD1. Germline V gene sequence: CDR1 SQVTM, CDR2 ANQGSEA. Trimming cost V 4 bases and J 3 bases; bases outside gene matches: 7. The CDR3 contains 15 residues. CDR3 sequence: CSVADRGEGGNTIYF. CDR3 nucleotides: TGCAGCGTTGCCGACAGGGGGGAAGGTGGAAACACCATATATTTT.

This chain connects TRBV9 to TRBJ1-5; D uncertain. Trimming took 0 bases from V and 4 from J, leaving 8 bases between them. CDR1 is SGDLS, CDR2 YYNGEE, per germline. The CDR3 spans 14 residues. This CDR3 is CASSVAGVNQPQHF. CDR3 bases: TGTGCCAGCAGCGTAGCAGGCGTTAATCAGCCCCAGCATTTT. The whole variable domain, filled in from reference TRBV9 and TRBJ1-5, reads DSGVTQTPKHLITATGQRVTLRCSPRSGDLSVYWYQQSLDQGLQFLIQYYNGEERAKGNILERFSAQQFPDLHSELNLSSLELGDSALYFCASSVAGVNQPQHFGDGTRLSIL.

V gene TRBV7-9 combines with J gene TRBJ1-2; 8 bases are a match to TRBD1. J gave up 3 bases and V 4 bases, and 4 bases lay outside the gene matches. This CDR3 has 14 amino acids. CDR1 is SEHNR, CDR2 FQNEAQ, per germline (reference sequence). CDR3 nucleotide sequence: TGTGCCAGCAGCTCGACGACAGGGGACTATGGCTACACCTTC. Translated: CASSSTTGDYGYTF.

This clone was picked up one time. The chain recombines TRBV19 with TRBJ1-2; TRBD1 aligns across 9 bases. J lost 3 bases, V lost 5 bases, and 7 bases had no gene match. The CDR3 extends over 15 amino acids. Germline CDR1 and CDR2: LNHDA and SQIVND (reference sequence). The chain's CDR3 is CASSDPGQGYYGYTF. The DNA for the CDR3 is TGTGCCAGTAGTGATCCGGGACAGGGATACTATGGCTACACCTTC.

This CDR3 is CASSSGLAGGLSYNEQFF. CDR3 nucleotide sequence: TGTGCCAGCAGCTCGGGACTAGCGGGGGGGCTCTCCTACAATGAGCAGTTCTTC. This chain links TRBV7-3 with TRBJ2-1, with 16 bases that match TRBD2. The J segment lost 0 bases and the V segment lost 4 bases, leaving 3 bases of the junction unmatched. CDR1 SGHTA and CDR2 FQGTGA come from the germline V gene. This CDR3 is 18 amino acids long.

This chain links TRBV4-3 with TRBJ1-2, with a possible D match to TRBD1 (6 bases). The CDR3 runs 14 residues. The germline CDR1 and CDR2 sequences are LGHNA and YSLEER. The V gene lost 0 bases and the J gene lost 7 bases, with 12 bases spanning the gap. The CDR3 loop reads CASSQDTGRSGYTF. The CDR3 region has the DNA TGCGCCAGCAGCCAAGACACAGGGCGGAGTGGCTACACCTTC.

This clone was observed once. The J gene is TRBJ1-1, the V gene TRBV4-2; D is possibly TRBD1 (6 bases). Trimming left V 3 bases short and J 5 bases short, with 19 bases between. The germline V gene has CDR1 LGHNA and CDR2 YNFKEQ. The CDR3 consists of 16 residues. This chain's CDR3 is CASSQGGRDWGTEAFF. The CDR3 nucleotides read TGTGCCAGCAGCCAGGGGGGGCGGGACTGGGGGACTGAAGCTTTCTTT.

The V call is TRBV9, the J call TRBJ1-3, with 7 positions matching TRBD1. The CDR3 runs 14 residues. V shed 3 bases, J shed 4 bases, and the junction held 4 bases outside the gene matches. The germline CDR1 and CDR2 sequences are SGDLS and YYNGEE. This chain's CDR3 is CASSATGDGNTIYF. Written as DNA, the CDR3 is TGTGCCAGCAGCGCTACAGGGGACGGAAACACCATATATTTT.

DNA for the CDR3: TGTGCCAGCAGCTCCTGGACTAGCGGGAGCTACGAGCAGTACTTC. Translated, it gives CASSSWTSGSYEQYF. The gene calls are TRBV11-2 and TRBJ2-7; TRBD2 matches at 13 bases. The junction had 3 bases not matched to a gene; V was cut back by 4 bases and J by 3 bases. This CDR3 has 15 residues. Per the germline V gene, CDR1 is SGHAT and CDR2 is FQNNGV.

This chain connects TRBV6-4 to TRBJ2-3; D perhaps matches TRBD2 (6 bases). Trimming removed 4 bases from V and 3 bases from J, with 8 bases in between. Germline V gene sequence: CDR1 MRHNA, CDR2 SNTAGT. The CDR3 runs 13 residues. The CDR3 sequence: CASSVGTTDTQYF. CDR3 coding DNA: TGTGCCAGCAGTGTCGGGACTACAGATACGCAGTATTTT.

The chain links TRBV7-9 to TRBJ1-2, with 8 bases aligning to TRBD1. This CDR3 is 14 amino acids long. V shed 4 bases and J 6 bases; nucleotides not matched to a gene: 7. From germline, CDR1 is SEHNR and CDR2 FQNEAQ (reference sequence). DNA for the CDR3: TGTGCCAGCAGCTCCCCGGGACAGGTCGATGGCTACACCTTC. As protein: CASSSPGQVDGYTF.

The chain links TRBV9 to TRBJ1-2, with no clear D. The germline V and J ends were trimmed by 6 bases and 3 bases, with 15 bases remaining between them. The CDR3 extends over 14 amino acids. Germline V gene data show CDR1 as SGDLS and CDR2 as YYNGEE. The CDR3 coding sequence is TGTGCCAGCACCTCCCGGTCACCGCACTATGGCTACACCTTC. As protein: CASTSRSPHYGYTF.